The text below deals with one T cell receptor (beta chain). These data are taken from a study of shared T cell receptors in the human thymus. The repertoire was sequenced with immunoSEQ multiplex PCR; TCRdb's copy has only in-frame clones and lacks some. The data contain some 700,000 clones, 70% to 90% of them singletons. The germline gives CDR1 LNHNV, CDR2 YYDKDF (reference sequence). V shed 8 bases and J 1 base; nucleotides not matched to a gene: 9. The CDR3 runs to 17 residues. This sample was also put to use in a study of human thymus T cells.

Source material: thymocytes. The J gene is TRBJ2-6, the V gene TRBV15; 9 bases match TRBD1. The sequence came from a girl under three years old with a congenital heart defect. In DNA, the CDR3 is TGTGCCACCCGGCGGGACAGGGCTACTTCTGGGGCCAACGTCCTGACTTTC. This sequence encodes CATRRDRATSGANVLTF. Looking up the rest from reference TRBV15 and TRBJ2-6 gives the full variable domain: DAMVIQNPRYQVTQFGKPVTLSCSQTLNHNVMYWYQQKSSQAPKLLFHYYDKDFNNEADTPDNFQSRRPNTSFCFLDIRSPGLGDTAMYLCATRRDRATSGANVLTFGAGSRLTVL.